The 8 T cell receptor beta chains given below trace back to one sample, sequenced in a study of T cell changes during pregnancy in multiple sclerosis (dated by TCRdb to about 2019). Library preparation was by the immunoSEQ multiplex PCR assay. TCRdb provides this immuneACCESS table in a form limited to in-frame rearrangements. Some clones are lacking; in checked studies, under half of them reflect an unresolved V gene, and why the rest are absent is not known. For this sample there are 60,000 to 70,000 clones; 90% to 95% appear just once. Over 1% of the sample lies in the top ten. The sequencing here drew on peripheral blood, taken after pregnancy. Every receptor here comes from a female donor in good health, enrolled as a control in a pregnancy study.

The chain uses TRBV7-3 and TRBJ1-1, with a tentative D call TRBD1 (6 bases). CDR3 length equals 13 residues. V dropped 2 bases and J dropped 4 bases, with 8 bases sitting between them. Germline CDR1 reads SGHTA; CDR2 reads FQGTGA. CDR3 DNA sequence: TGTGCCAGCAGCTTACAGGGGACCACTGAAGCTTTCTTT. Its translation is CASSLQGTTEAFF.

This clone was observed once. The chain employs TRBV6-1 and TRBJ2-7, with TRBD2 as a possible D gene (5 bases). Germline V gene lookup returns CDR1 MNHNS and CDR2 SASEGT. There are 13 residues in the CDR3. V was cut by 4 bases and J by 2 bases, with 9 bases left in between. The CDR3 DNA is TGTGCCAGCAGTGTAGAGGGAACCTACGAGCAGTACTTC. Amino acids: CASSVEGTYEQYF.

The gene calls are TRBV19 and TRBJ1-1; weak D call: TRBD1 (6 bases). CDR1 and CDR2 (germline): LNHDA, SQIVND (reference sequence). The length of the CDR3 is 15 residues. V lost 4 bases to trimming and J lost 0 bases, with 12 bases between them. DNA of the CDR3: TGTGCCAGTAGTACCTCCGGGACACTGAACACTGAAGCTTTCTTT. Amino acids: CASSTSGTLNTEAFF.

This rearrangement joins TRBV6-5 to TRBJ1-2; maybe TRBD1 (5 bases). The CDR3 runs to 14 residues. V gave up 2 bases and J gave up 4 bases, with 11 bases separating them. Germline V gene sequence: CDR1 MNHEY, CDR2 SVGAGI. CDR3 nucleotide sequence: TGTGCCAGCAGTTACGGCAGGGTCGGCTATGGCTACACCTTC. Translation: CASSYGRVGYGYTF.

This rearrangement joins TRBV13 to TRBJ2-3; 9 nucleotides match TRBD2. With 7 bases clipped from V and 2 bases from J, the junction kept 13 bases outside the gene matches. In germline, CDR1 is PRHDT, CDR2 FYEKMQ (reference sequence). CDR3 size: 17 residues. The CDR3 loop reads CASTRNQAGGTTDTQYF. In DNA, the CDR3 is TGTGCCAGCACCAGAAACCAGGCGGGGGGGACCACAGATACGCAGTATTTT.

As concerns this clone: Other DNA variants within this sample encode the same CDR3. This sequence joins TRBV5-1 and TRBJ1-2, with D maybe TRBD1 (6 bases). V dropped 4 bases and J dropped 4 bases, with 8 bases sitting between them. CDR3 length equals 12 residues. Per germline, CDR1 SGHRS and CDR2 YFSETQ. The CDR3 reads CASSLDSYGYTF. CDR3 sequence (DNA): TGCGCCAGCAGCCTGGACAGCTATGGCTACACCTTC.

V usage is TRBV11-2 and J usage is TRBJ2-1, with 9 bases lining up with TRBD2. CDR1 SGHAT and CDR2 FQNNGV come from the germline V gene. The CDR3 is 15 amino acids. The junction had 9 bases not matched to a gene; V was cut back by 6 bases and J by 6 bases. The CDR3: CASRSIAGVFNEQFF. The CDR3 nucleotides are TGTGCCAGCAGGTCTATAGCGGGGGTCTTCAATGAGCAGTTCTTC.

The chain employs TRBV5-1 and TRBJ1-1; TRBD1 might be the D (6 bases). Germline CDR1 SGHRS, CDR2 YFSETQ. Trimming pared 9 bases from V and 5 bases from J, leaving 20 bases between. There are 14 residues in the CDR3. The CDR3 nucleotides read TGCGCCACCATATTGGTGGCAGGGGCTACTGAAGCTTTCTTT. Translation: CATILVAGATEAFF.